This is a list of T cell receptor beta chains from one sample in a study of shared clonotypes between healthy human individuals. Profiling relied on immunoSEQ multiplex PCR, and the TCRdb table lists in-frame clones only, not all of them. The profile shows 2 million to 2.5 million clones, 95% of them singletons. Sequenced: naive CD4+ T cells sorted from blood. These receptors were collected from a man aged 18 to 29 in good health. Each CDR3 is given with its conserved first and last residue. Fields, in order: V gene, J gene, CDR3 protein.

v_gene: TRBV7-2; j_gene: TRBJ2-2; CDR3aa: CARGSGETRELFF
v_gene: TRBV7-8; j_gene: TRBJ1-5; CDR3aa: CASSFDRANQPQHF
v_gene: TRBV5-5; j_gene: TRBJ2-5; CDR3aa: CASSLFDAETQYF
v_gene: TRBV27; j_gene: TRBJ1-4; CDR3aa: CASSLRSGHKLFF
v_gene: TRBV6-1; j_gene: TRBJ1-3; CDR3aa: CASSLEGRAGNTIYF
v_gene: TRBV5-1; j_gene: TRBJ2-6; CDR3aa: CASTQEANVLTF
v_gene: TRBV15; j_gene: TRBJ2-3; CDR3aa: CATSRLPGTSGSADTQYF
v_gene: TRBV27; j_gene: TRBJ1-1; CDR3aa: CASSFRGRMNTEAFF
v_gene: TRBV6-5; j_gene: TRBJ2-7; CDR3aa: CASIPGEQYF
v_gene: TRBV5-8; j_gene: TRBJ2-1; CDR3aa: CASSSWTGGPFNEQFF
v_gene: TRBV5-1; j_gene: TRBJ2-3; CDR3aa: CASSPGTVTDTQYF
v_gene: TRBV28; j_gene: TRBJ2-3; CDR3aa: CASSPSGLAGLVLTDTQYF
v_gene: TRBV5-1; j_gene: TRBJ1-1; CDR3aa: CASSLRTGGGTEAFF
v_gene: TRBV7-9; j_gene: TRBJ1-1; CDR3aa: CASSLSANTEAFF
v_gene: TRBV7-9; j_gene: TRBJ2-2; CDR3aa: CASSFFGTAVTGELFF
v_gene: TRBV28; j_gene: TRBJ1-5; CDR3aa: CASSDYRDSYYSNQPQHF
v_gene: TRBV11-3; j_gene: TRBJ1-1; CDR3aa: CASSLGADTEAFF
v_gene: TRBV18; j_gene: TRBJ2-7; CDR3aa: CASSPGTSGSSYEQYF
v_gene: TRBV19; j_gene: TRBJ1-5; CDR3aa: CASSIGRSLNQPQHF
v_gene: TRBV4-1; j_gene: TRBJ1-4; CDR3aa: CASSRLTPATNEKLFF
v_gene: TRBV5-5; j_gene: TRBJ2-7; CDR3aa: CASSISGGSSYEQYF
v_gene: TRBV6-1; j_gene: TRBJ2-7; CDR3aa: CASSGAPGEQYF
v_gene: TRBV10-3; j_gene: TRBJ1-2; CDR3aa: CAISEPPAGSYGYTF
v_gene: TRBV19; j_gene: TRBJ1-5; CDR3aa: CASSIEGTGYNQPQHF
v_gene: TRBV5-1; j_gene: TRBJ2-5; CDR3aa: CASSPSGGETQYF
v_gene: TRBV6-1; j_gene: TRBJ2-7; CDR3aa: CASTGGDGQYF
v_gene: TRBV6-1; j_gene: TRBJ2-7; CDR3aa: CASRRGLAVTGEQYF
v_gene: TRBV5-1; j_gene: TRBJ2-3; CDR3aa: CASSLMSSQSSGHTQYF
v_gene: TRBV5-1; j_gene: TRBJ2-5; CDR3aa: CASSSPPLQETQYF
v_gene: TRBV11-2; j_gene: TRBJ1-6; CDR3aa: CASSYDIDDSPLHF
v_gene: TRBV11-2; j_gene: TRBJ1-1; CDR3aa: CASSFLNTEAFF